This entry concerns a single T cell receptor beta chain. This sample stems from a study of CD8 T cells in Susac syndrome. The wider study: When their blood was taken, patients with Susac syndrome were therapy-naive, taking corticosteroids, or taking intravenous immunoglobulin alone.

It was with random hexamers that roughly 0.5 to 1 ug RNA was reverse transcribed. TCRdb processed the immunoSEQ multiplex PCR reads anew with MiXCR; each CDR3 protein has one entry. The data contain 130,000 or so distinct CDR3 sequences, just over 95% of them singletons. Sample: CD4+ T cells from PBMCs. The origin of this receptor is a human donor with Susac syndrome.

The CDR3 DNA follows: TGTGCCAGCAGTTTGAAGAGGGAAGGGGAGCTGTTTTTT. The encoded protein is CASSLKREGELFF. This chain uses TRBV12-3 or TRBV12-4 with TRBJ2-2; D possibly corresponds to TRBD2 (5 bases). The V end lost 3 bases, the J end lost 8 bases, and 10 bases lay between the germline ends. The CDR3 sequence is 13 residues long.